This T cell receptor beta chain came from a study of monozygotic twins with inflammatory bowel disease (dated 2019 in TCRdb). With respect to the entire study: The full study comprised around 30 monozygotic twin pairs: nine German pairs (four IBD-concordant, five IBD-discordant) and 19 IBD-discordant Danish pairs. Within discordant pairs, disease-associated traits were sought mainly by comparing IBD patients with their genetically identical healthy co-twins. Each individual had, on average, about 151 000 unique TCRalpha sequences and 181 000 unique TCRbeta sequences available for analysis. Overall results and qualifications from the work: TCRbeta repertoire diversity, by inverse Simpson index, was decreased in IBD patients compared with their healthy co-twins. Because patients were on differing immunosuppressive treatments, the repertoires may have picked up extra background noise and inter-individual variability. No single strong signal or clonotype linked to IBD turned up in the results, so the idea that one exists was not supported. Compared with healthy twins, IBD patients had fewer clonotypes in common with other individuals, a difference most pronounced in patients showing signs of disease activity. The analysis was unable to tell apart different T cell subtypes. Concordant and discordant twins showed no difference in repertoire similarity, possibly because of limited statistical power.

An approximately 2.6 ml peripheral blood sample was drawn into PAXgene tubes per donor and stored at -80°C. Without any T cell sorting, total RNA was extracted from whole blood using the PAXgene blood miRNA kit on an automated QIAcube. Peripheral blood from monozygotic twin pairs, either concordant or discordant for inflammatory bowel disease, underwent deep TCRalpha and TCRbeta repertoire profiling that used unique molecular barcoding. Smoking habits were recorded for all twin pairs, and individuals were classified as current, former or never smokers. Library generation was performed with 5' RACE. Each TCR library was prepared from about 4,000 ng of total RNA. For each sample, cDNA was synthesized in eight separate reactions using SMARTScribe reverse transcriptase. During cDNA synthesis, template switching was used to introduce unique molecular identifiers that contained a 6-nucleotide sample barcode. TCRalpha and TCRbeta cDNA was amplified by two nested PCRs of 16 and 9 cycles, with bead purification after each PCR. Before amplification, the cDNA was both treated with uracil DNA-glycosylase and purified with the QIAquick PCR purification kit. The second PCR added Illumina TruSeq-compatible adapters along with sample-specific barcodes. Library quality and concentration were checked on TapeStation and Qubit, and libraries were pooled at around 4.7 ng each. Sequencing of the pooled libraries was done on an Illumina HiSeq2500 single-index Rapid Run using custom sequencing primers and 2 x 100 bp reads. The published analysis was carried out like this. PCR and sequencing errors were corrected by UMI-based consensus assembly using MiGEC version 1.2.6. V(D)J alignment, clonotype assembly and CDR3 extraction were performed with MiXCR version 2.1.1. To normalise gene usage, clonotype sharing and MAIT/NKT TCR abundance, the analysis used the top 1000, 10 000 and 20 000 clonotypes per sample. Diversity was computed as the inverse Simpson index with the vegan R package after downsampling to 27 000 UMIs. Paired Mann-Whitney U tests were applied to discordant twin pairs, with Benjamini-Hochberg correction for multiple testing. Each CDR3 protein sequence appears as one entry after TCRdb reprocessed the reads, and no DNA is included. These V and J calls derive from TCRdb rather than the authors' analysis. The record for this sample contains 200,000 to 250,000 distinct CDR3 sequences. The top ten clonotypes cover about 8% of the sample.

The germline V gene sets CDR1 to SGHRS and CDR2 to YFSETQ. The CDR3 sequence holds 13 residues, the cysteine and phenylalanine included. A DNA sequence was not provided. With regard to this clonotype: Which antigen it targets is not known.

Material for sequencing was blood. Rearrangement joined TRBV5-1 to TRBJ2-7; TCRdb lists TRBD1, though no DNA is available to test this call. This TCR came from a human donor with ulcerative colitis or Crohn's disease, or a healthy co-twin of an affected twin (not recorded which). The CDR3 amino acid sequence is: CASSPPQGYEQYF.